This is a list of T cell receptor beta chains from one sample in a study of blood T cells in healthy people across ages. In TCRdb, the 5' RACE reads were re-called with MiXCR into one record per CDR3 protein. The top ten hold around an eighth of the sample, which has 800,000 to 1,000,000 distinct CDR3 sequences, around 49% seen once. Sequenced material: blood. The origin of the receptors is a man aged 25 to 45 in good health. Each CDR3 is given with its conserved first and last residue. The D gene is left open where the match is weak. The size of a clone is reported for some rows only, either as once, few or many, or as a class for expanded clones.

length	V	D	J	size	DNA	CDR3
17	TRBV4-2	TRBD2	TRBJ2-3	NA	TGTGCCAGCAGCCAAGGTATAGCGGGGGTCAGCACAGATACGCAGTATTTT	CASSQGIAGVSTDTQYF
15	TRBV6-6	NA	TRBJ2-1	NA	TGTGCCAGCAGTTCCGAAGAGTCCTACCAAGAGACCCAGTTCTTC	CASSSEESYQETQFF
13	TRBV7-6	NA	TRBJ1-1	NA	TGTGCCAGCAGCTTAGCGTGGACATCTGAAGCTTTCTTT	CASSLAWTSEAFF
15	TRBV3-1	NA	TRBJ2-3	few	TGTGCCAGCAGCCAAGCCAGGGTCAGCACAGATACGCAGTATTTT	CASSQARVSTDTQYF
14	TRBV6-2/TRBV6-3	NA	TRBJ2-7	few	TGTGCCGGATCTTTTCGAGGGGGGGCGGATGAGCAGTACTTC	CAGSFRGGADEQYF
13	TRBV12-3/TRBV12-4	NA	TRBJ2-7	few	TGTGCCAGCACCTTAGGACGGGCAAACGAGCAGTACTTC	CASTLGRANEQYF
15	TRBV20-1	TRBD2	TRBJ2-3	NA	TGCAGTGCTAGACGTGGACTAGGCGACACAGATACGCAGTATTTT	CSARRGLGDTDTQYF
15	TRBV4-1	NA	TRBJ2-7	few	TGCGCCAGCAGCCAAGCTGACAGGAGCTCCTACGAGCAGTACTTC	CASSQADRSSYEQYF
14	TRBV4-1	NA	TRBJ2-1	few	TGCGCCAGCAGCCAAGATCCCCTAACCGCTGAGCAGTTCTTC	CASSQDPLTAEQFF
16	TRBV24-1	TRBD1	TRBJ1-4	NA	TGTGCCACCAGTGACACGAGACAGGGTCCAAATGAAAAACTGTTTTTT	CATSDTRQGPNEKLFF
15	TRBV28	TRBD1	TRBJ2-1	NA	TGTGCCAGCACCACTACCGGGACAGGGTTCTATGAGCAGTTCTTC	CASTTTGTGFYEQFF
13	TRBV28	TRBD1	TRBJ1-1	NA	TGTGCCAGCATTCCAGGGGGCAGAAACGAAGCTTTCTTT	CASIPGGRNEAFF
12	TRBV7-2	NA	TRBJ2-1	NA	TGTGCCAGCAGCTTTCGAACAGGAGCTCAGTTCTTC	CASSFRTGAQFF
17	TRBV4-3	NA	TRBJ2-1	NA	TGCGCCAGCAGCCAAGATAGAGGCCAGGGCTCCTACAATGAGCAGTTCTTC	CASSQDRGQGSYNEQFF
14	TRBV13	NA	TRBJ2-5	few	TGTGCCAGCAGCTTAGGCGACTATGGAGAGACCCAGTACTTC	CASSLGDYGETQYF
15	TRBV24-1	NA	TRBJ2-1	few	TGTGCCACCAGTGATTTAGGAACAGACTACAATGAGCAGTTCTTC	CATSDLGTDYNEQFF
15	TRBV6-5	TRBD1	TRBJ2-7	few	TGTGCCAGCAACCCCTCCGGGACAGGGCTGAACGAGCAGTACTTC	CASNPSGTGLNEQYF
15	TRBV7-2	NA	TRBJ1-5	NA	TGTGCCAGCAGCTTATTACAGTATAGCAAACGGCCCCAGCATTTT	CASSLLQYSKRPQHF
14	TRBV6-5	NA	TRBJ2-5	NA	TGTGCCAGCAGTACCCCACTGGGGGTGCATGAGCAGTACTTC	CASSTPLGVHEQYF
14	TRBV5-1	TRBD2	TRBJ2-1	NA	TGCGCCAGCAGCTTGGTAGTGGAGCGGGGTCAGCAGTTCTTC	CASSLVVERGQQFF
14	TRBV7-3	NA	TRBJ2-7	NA	TGTGCCTGCAGCTTAGTAGCGGTGCGTTACGAGCAGTACTTC	CACSLVAVRYEQYF
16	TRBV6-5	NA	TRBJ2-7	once	TGTGCCAGCAGTTACTCGAAGAAGCGACAGACCTACGAGCAGTACTTC	CASSYSKKRQTYEQYF
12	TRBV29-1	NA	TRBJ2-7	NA	TGCAGCGTTACACAGGGCCTCTACGAGCAGTACTTC	CSVTQGLYEQYF
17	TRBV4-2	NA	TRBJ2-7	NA	TGTGCCAGCAGCCAGAATCCGGGACTCCGTGACTCCTACGAGCGGTACTTC	CASSQNPGLRDSYERYF
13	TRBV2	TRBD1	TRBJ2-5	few	TGTGCCAGCAGTACGGGACAGCCAAAGACCCAGTACTTC	CASSTGQPKTQYF
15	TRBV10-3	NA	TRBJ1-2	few	TGTGCCATCAGTGTCTCATCCCCGCCAAACTATGGCTACACCTTC	CAISVSSPPNYGYTF
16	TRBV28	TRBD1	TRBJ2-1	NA	TGTGCCAGCAGTTCGCCTGACAGGGCTTCCAACAATGAGCAGTTCTTC	CASSSPDRASNNEQFF
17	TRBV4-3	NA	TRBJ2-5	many	TGCGCCAGCAGCCAAGCCCCCAGGGGTGCGGTGTTAGAGACCCAGTACTTC	CASSQAPRGAVLETQYF
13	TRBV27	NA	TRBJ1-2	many	TGTGCCAGCAGTTTACGGGCAAACTATGGCTACACCTTC	CASSLRANYGYTF
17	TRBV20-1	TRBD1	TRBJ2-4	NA	TGCAGTGCTAGAGTCGCCCGAGGGACAGGGGGCCCAAACATTCAGTACTTC	CSARVARGTGGPNIQYF